This entry lists 30 T cell receptor beta chains sequenced from one sample in a study of T-cell reconstitution after alpha-beta-depleted transplantation in children. A TCRbeta library incorporating unique molecular identifiers was prepared. MiXCR was run by TCRdb on the PCR reads, yielding one entry per CDR3 protein. This table holds about 600,000 distinct CDR3 sequences, about 21% found once. Sequenced here: PBMCs, mostly from graft donor cells, sampled 360 days after TCRalphabeta/CD19-depleted stem cell transplant. All receptors come from a boy younger than two who had a stem cell transplant for acute myeloid leukemia, so the T cells may come from the graft donor.

J is TRBJ2-1 and V is TRBV20-1; 11 bases match TRBD2. J was trimmed by 6 bases and V by 1 base; bases with no gene match: 8. Germline lookup yields CDR1 DFQATT and CDR2 SNEGSKA (reference sequence). The length of the CDR3 is 16 residues. The CDR3 spells CSARAGLAGGLNEQFF. The CDR3 bases are TGCAGTGCTAGAGCGGGGCTAGCGGGGGGCCTCAATGAGCAGTTCTTC.

This clonotype has a count of ten or more. The gene calls are TRBV4-1 and TRBJ1-1; a weak D match, TRBD1 (6 bases). V dropped 1 base and J dropped 0 bases, with 12 bases sitting between them. CDR3 length: 16 amino acids. In germline, CDR1 is MGHRA, CDR2 YSYEKL. CDR3 coding DNA: TGCGCCAGCAGCCAAGGTCCAGGGGCGATGAACACTGAAGCTTTCTTT. It encodes CASSQGPGAMNTEAFF.

This clonotype was seen a few times. The CDR3 loop is CASTLRGPGANVLTF. For the CDR3, the DNA is TGTGCCAGCACTCTCAGGGGGCCTGGGGCCAACGTCCTGACTTTC. V and J are TRBV27 and TRBJ2-6; 8 positions agree with TRBD1. Germline V gene sequence: CDR1 MNHEY, CDR2 SMNVEV (reference sequence). This CDR3 contains 15 residues. Trimming removed 7 bases from V and 2 bases from J; junction bases left unmatched: 4.

Many counts were recorded for this clonotype. J is TRBJ1-6 and V is TRBV20-1; tentatively, D is TRBD1 (6 bases). This CDR3 comprises 15 residues. Trimming removed 1 base from V and 2 bases from J, with 9 bases in between. Looked up from germline, CDR1 is DFQATT and CDR2 is SNEGSKA (reference sequence). CDR3 in DNA: TGCAGTGCTAGAGGGGGGGGGCCCTATAATTCACCCCTCCACTTT. Translated, it gives CSARGGGPYNSPLHF.

This clonotype came up a few times. The J gene is TRBJ2-5, the V gene TRBV18; D remains unclear. CDR1 KGHSH and CDR2 LQKENI come from the germline V gene. V was clipped by 2 bases and J by 5 bases, with 18 bases between them. The CDR3 is 16 residues long. CDR3 residues: CASSPRSVAVRETQYF. DNA of the CDR3: TGTGCCAGCTCACCAAGGTCGGTGGCCGTCCGGGAGACCCAGTACTTC.

The chain recombines TRBV12-3 or TRBV12-4 with TRBJ2-2, with 13 bases matching TRBD2. The CDR3 runs 15 residues. The V gene end was trimmed by 9 bases and the J gene end by 4 bases; junction bases not matched to a gene: 5. This CDR3 is CASTSGGGRTGELFF. CDR3 coding DNA: TGTGCCAGTACTAGCGGGGGGGGACGCACCGGGGAGCTGTTTTTT.

There are a few counts of this clonotype. The germline gene is not matched at one end of the junction; a read error may be the cause. The chain employs TRBV7-9 and TRBJ2-1; 7 bases align to TRBD1. Germline V lookup: CDR1 SEHNR, CDR2 FQNEAQ (reference sequence). The CDR3 has 11 residues. The CDR3 spells CASSMDRPPIF. DNA of the CDR3: TGTGCCAGCAGCATGGACAGGCCTCCGATCTTC.

The chain links TRBV4-1 to TRBJ2-1; D is perhaps TRBD1 or TRBD2 (5 bases each). The CDR3 consists of 15 residues. Germline V lookup: CDR1 MGHRA, CDR2 YSYEKL. V gave up 4 bases and J gave up 7 bases, with 17 bases separating them. CDR3 loop: CASSLVDGAPNEQFF. The CDR3 DNA reads as TGCGCCAGCAGCCTCGTCGACGGGGCCCCTAATGAGCAGTTCTTC.

Note on this clonotype: A much larger clone differs by one base, so this may be a read error. The rearrangement links TRBV4-1 to TRBJ1-1, with D hard to call. The CDR3 has 14 residues. The germline V gene has CDR1 MGHRA and CDR2 YSYEKL. Trimming took 1 base from V and 0 from J, leaving 6 bases between them. Here the CDR3 DNA reads TGCGCCAGCAGCCAAGGGGCGGTGAACACTGAAGCTTTCTTT. This gives the protein CASSQGAVNTEAFF.

The genes are TRBV20-1 and TRBJ1-3; weak D call: TRBD1 (5 bases). The CDR3 spans 15 residues. V lost 0 bases and J 2 bases, leaving 11 bases between the germline ends. The germline V gene has CDR1 DFQATT and CDR2 SNEGSKA (reference sequence). CDR3 sequence reads: CSARDFGAAGNTIYF. The CDR3, as DNA: TGCAGTGCTAGAGATTTCGGGGCAGCTGGAAACACCATATATTTT.

The sample holds many counts of this clonotype. The chain combines TRBV5-5 with TRBJ2-3, with 14 positions matching TRBD2. V lost 3 bases and J lost 4; bases outside the gene matches: 4. CDR1 SGHKS and CDR2 YYEKEE come from the germline V gene (reference sequence). CDR3 size: 16 residues. The CDR3 region has the DNA TGTGCCAGCAGCTCCAGACTAGCGGGGGGGCCAGATACGCAGTATTTT. The encoded protein is CASSSRLAGGPDTQYF.

At least ten counts were recorded for this clonotype. The chain carries TRBV10-2 and TRBJ2-5; D is possibly TRBD2 (7 bases). Trimming removed 7 bases at V and 0 bases at J, with 15 bases between. This CDR3 spans 15 amino acids. Per the germline V gene, CDR1 is WSHSY and CDR2 is SAAADI. The CDR3 loop reads CASIQGLLYQETQYF. Here the CDR3 DNA reads TGCGCCAGCATACAGGGACTATTGTACCAAGAGACCCAGTACTTC.

This clonotype came up a few times. The rearrangement links TRBV7-8 to TRBJ2-7; TRBD1 is a possible D gene (6 bases). In germline, CDR1 is SGHVS, CDR2 FQNEAQ. V was shortened by 3 bases and J by 2 bases, with 11 bases between the two germline ends. The CDR3 consists of 14 residues. CDR3: CASSFRQEAYEQYF. The CDR3 nucleotides are TGTGCCAGCAGCTTTCGACAGGAGGCCTACGAGCAGTACTTC.

V usage is TRBV20-1 and J usage is TRBJ1-1; 12 nucleotides align to TRBD1. The V gene's germline CDR1 is DFQATT and CDR2 SNEGSKA (reference sequence). This CDR3 spans 14 amino acids. The junction had 2 bases not matched to a gene; V was cut back by 0 bases and J by 6 bases. The CDR3 bases are TGCAGTGCTAGAGATGGGACAGGGGGCCCTGAAGCTTTCTTT. Residues: CSARDGTGGPEAFF.

This clonotype was seen more than once but under ten times. V and J are TRBV28 and TRBJ2-1; 9 positions match TRBD2. Losses at the gene ends were 4 bases for V and 1 base for J; bases not matched to a gene: 14. This CDR3 has 19 amino acids. The V gene's germline CDR1 is MDHEN and CDR2 SYDVKM. As DNA, the CDR3 is TGTGCCAGCAGTTCACCCGGGACTAGCTTTCCTAGGTCCTACAATGAGCAGTTCTTC. The encoded protein is CASSSPGTSFPRSYNEQFF.

This clonotype appeared many times. The chain joins TRBV28 to TRBJ1-2; 7 bases are shared with TRBD1. CDR1 MDHEN and CDR2 SYDVKM come from the germline V gene. The CDR3 covers 12 residues. J was trimmed by 9 bases and V by 3 bases; bases with no gene match: 4. CDR3 sequence (DNA): TGTGCCAGCAGTTTTGGGGACAGTCGCTACACCTTC. This sequence encodes CASSFGDSRYTF.

The V and J genes are TRBV4-3 and TRBJ2-1; D gene ambiguous. The CDR3 sequence is 15 residues long. Trimming shortened V by 3 bases and J by 0 bases, and 9 bases separated the two germline ends. Germline lookup yields CDR1 LGHNA and CDR2 YSLEER. DNA of the CDR3: TGCGCCAGCAGCCATACAGTAAGCTCCTACAATGAGCAGTTCTTC. Its translation: CASSHTVSSYNEQFF.

The chain is built from TRBV5-6 and TRBJ1-1; 7 bases match TRBD1. J gave up 0 bases and V 2 bases, and 4 bases lay outside the gene matches. The CDR3 covers 15 residues. CDR1 is SGHDT, CDR2 YYEEEE, per germline. The CDR3 nucleotides are TGTGCCAGCAGCTTCGGGGACAGAATGAACACTGAAGCTTTCTTT. Translation gives CASSFGDRMNTEAFF.

This clonotype appeared a few times. The chain employs TRBV10-3 and TRBJ1-2; 11 bases fit TRBD1. The germline V gene has CDR1 ENHRY and CDR2 SYGVKD. With V trimmed by 7 bases and J by 3 bases, 4 bases remained unmatched. This CDR3 region has 14 residues. The CDR3 spells CAIKGTGGDYGYTF. CDR3 nucleotides: TGTGCCATCAAGGGGACAGGGGGAGACTATGGCTACACCTTC.

This clonotype appeared a few times. This chain connects TRBV7-7 to TRBJ2-3; D remains ambiguous. The CDR3 contains 13 residues. V lost 5 bases to trimming and J lost 5 bases, with 11 bases between them. Germline CDR1 is SSHAT and CDR2 is FNYEAQ (reference sequence). As DNA, the CDR3 is TGTGCCAGCAGCCGAAGCGTTCTAGATACGCAGTATTTT. Amino acid sequence: CASSRSVLDTQYF.

This clonotype was detected ten times or more. The chain recombines TRBV20-1 with TRBJ2-7, with 7 bases matching TRBD1. After removal of 1 base from V and 3 bases from J, the junction contained 6 bases not matched to a gene. The CDR3 sequence is 14 residues long. The germline gives CDR1 DFQATT, CDR2 SNEGSKA (reference sequence). CDR3 DNA: TGCAGTGCTAGAGGGCGGACAGGAAGCTACGAGCAGTACTTC. This gives the protein CSARGRTGSYEQYF.

In this sample, this clonotype turned up a few times. The chain carries TRBV7-6 and TRBJ2-1; no firm D call. Germline V gene data show CDR1 as SGHVS and CDR2 as FNYEAQ. V dropped 1 base and J dropped 6 bases, with 13 bases sitting between them. The CDR3 length is 15 residues. CDR3 sequence: CASSLGVTLINEQFF. The CDR3 nucleotides read TGTGCCAGCAGCTTAGGGGTTACCCTAATCAATGAGCAGTTCTTC. The variable domain in full, with the rest retrieved from reference TRBV7-6 and TRBJ2-1, is GAGVSQSPRYKVTKRGQDVALRCDPISGHVSLYWYRQALGQGPEFLTYFNYEAQQDKSGLPNDRFSAERPEGSISTLTIQRTEQRDSAMYRCASSLGVTLINEQFFGPGTRLTVL.

This clonotype was detected a few times. The chain joins TRBV10-3 to TRBJ2-5; the match to TRBD2 covers 8 bases. This CDR3 has 14 residues. The V gene's germline CDR1 is ENHRY and CDR2 SYGVKD. V lost 6 bases and J lost 2; bases outside the gene matches: 5. In DNA form, the CDR3 reads TGTGCCATCAGCCTCTCGGGGGGGCAAGAGACCCAGTACTTC. Translating it yields CAISLSGGQETQYF.

A remark on this clonotype: This sequence may be a read error, since a much larger clone differs from it by one base. This chain joins TRBV29-1 and TRBJ1-1; no clear D gene. CDR1 is SQVTM and CDR2 is ANQGSEA in the germline V gene. Trimming shortened V by 4 bases and J by 0 bases, and 9 bases separated the two germline ends. This CDR3 is built from 13 residues. CDR3 nucleotide sequence: TGCAGCGTTGTTGGGCAGATGAACACTGAAGCTTTCTTT. Amino acid sequence: CSVVGQMNTEAFF.

The chain couples TRBV19 to TRBJ1-1; D not resolved. This CDR3 contains 13 residues. From germline, CDR1 is LNHDA and CDR2 SQIVND (reference sequence). With 8 bases removed from V and 4 bases from J, the gap between germline ends came to 14 bases. The CDR3 protein is CASRPAGPTEAFF. Here the CDR3 DNA reads TGTGCCAGTCGGCCCGCAGGTCCCACTGAAGCTTTCTTT.

The sample holds many counts of this clonotype. The V call is TRBV4-1, the J call TRBJ2-7; D call uncertain. The V gene's germline CDR1 is MGHRA and CDR2 YSYEKL. The ends were cut back, 0 bases at V and 5 bases at J, with 8 bases in the middle. The CDR3 length is 13 residues. The CDR3 DNA sequence: TGCGCCAGCAGCCAAGACCGCTATCACGAGCAGTACGTC. Translating it yields CASSQDRYHEQYV.

This clonotype was counted ten times or more. The chain is built from TRBV18 and TRBJ1-6; TRBD1 aligns across 7 bases. J gave up 9 bases and V 3 bases, and 8 bases lay outside the gene matches. CDR1 and CDR2 from the germline V gene are KGHSH and LQKENI. This CDR3 region has 15 residues. The CDR3 DNA reads as TGTGCCAGCTCACCCGAACAGGGGAGGAGTTCACCCCTCCACTTT. This sequence encodes CASSPEQGRSSPLHF. The full variable domain, its missing parts supplied by reference TRBV18 and TRBJ1-6, is NAGVMQNPRHLVRRRGQEARLRCSPMKGHSHVYWYRQLPEEGLKFMVYLQKENIIDESGMPKERFSAEFPKEGPSILRIQQVVRGDSAAYFCASSPEQGRSSPLHFGNGTRLTVT.

This clonotype was seen at least ten times. Here the CDR3 reads CSARERTGDTKNIQYF. CDR3 sequence (DNA): TGCAGTGCTAGAGAACGTACGGGAGACACAAAAAACATTCAGTACTTC. The rearrangement links TRBV20-1 to TRBJ2-4; the D gene is possibly TRBD2 (6 bases). The CDR3 runs to 16 residues. Trimming removed 0 bases from V and 4 bases from J, with 16 bases in between. The V gene's germline CDR1 is DFQATT and CDR2 SNEGSKA (reference sequence).

This clonotype was seen at least ten times. V usage is TRBV2 and J usage is TRBJ2-1; 9 nucleotides line up with TRBD1. The CDR3 loop spans 15 amino acids. Germline CDR1 is SNHLY and CDR2 is FYNNEI. Trimming removed 5 bases from V and 1 base from J; junction bases left unmatched: 3. The CDR3 spells CASSKQGASYNEQFF. The CDR3 bases are TGTGCCAGCAGTAAACAGGGGGCATCCTACAATGAGCAGTTCTTC.

This clonotype came up once. This chain uses TRBV6-1 with TRBJ2-2; 7 bases are a match to TRBD1. The CDR3 totals 14 residues. The junction had 8 bases not matched to a gene; V was cut back by 10 bases and J by 3 bases. The germline gives CDR1 MNHNS, CDR2 SASEGT. The CDR3 coding sequence is TGTGCCAACCGGCCTGACAGGGACACCGGGGAGCTGTTTTTT. This encodes CANRPDRDTGELFF.